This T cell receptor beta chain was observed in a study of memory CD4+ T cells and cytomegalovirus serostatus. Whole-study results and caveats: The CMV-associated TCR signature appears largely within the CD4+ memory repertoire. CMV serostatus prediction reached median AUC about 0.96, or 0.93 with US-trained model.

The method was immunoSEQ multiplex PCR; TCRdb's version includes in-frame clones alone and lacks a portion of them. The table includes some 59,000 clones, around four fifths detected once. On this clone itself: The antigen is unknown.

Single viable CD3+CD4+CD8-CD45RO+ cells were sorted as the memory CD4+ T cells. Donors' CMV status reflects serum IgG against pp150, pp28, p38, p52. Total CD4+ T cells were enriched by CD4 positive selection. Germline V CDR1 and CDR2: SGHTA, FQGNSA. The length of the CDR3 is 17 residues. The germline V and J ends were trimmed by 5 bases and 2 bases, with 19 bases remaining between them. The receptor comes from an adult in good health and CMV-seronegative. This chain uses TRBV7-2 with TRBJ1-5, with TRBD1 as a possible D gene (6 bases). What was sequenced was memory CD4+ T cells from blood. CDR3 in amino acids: CASSQIHRGFGNQPQHF. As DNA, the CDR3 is TGTGCCAGCAGCCAAATTCATAGGGGGTTTGGCAATCAGCCCCAGCATTTT.